A single sample gave rise to the 18 T cell receptor beta chains below, sequenced in a study of OX40 agonist ivuxolimab in advanced cancers. The method was immunoSEQ multiplex PCR; TCRdb's version includes in-frame clones alone and lacks a portion of them. The data show over 60,000 clones, 80% to 85% seen once. This material consisted of CD4+ or CD8+ T cells sorted from blood, taken in a trial of the OX40 agonist ivuxolimab. These receptors originate from an adult with an advanced solid tumor such as melanoma, head and neck, liver or kidney cancer.

The gene calls are TRBV6-1 and TRBJ2-2; D not resolved. From germline, CDR1 is MNHNS and CDR2 SASEGT. Trimming stripped 2 bases from V and 6 bases from J, with 10 bases between. CDR3 size: 14 residues. The CDR3 region is CASSESHTSGELFF. The CDR3 DNA sequence: TGTGCCAGCAGTGAATCTCACACATCCGGGGAGCTGTTTTTT.

This clone was counted a few times. This chain joins TRBV30 and TRBJ1-1; 9 positions agree with TRBD1. Germline assignment: CDR1 GTSNPN and CDR2 SVGIG (reference sequence). The V and J ends lost 2 bases and 4 bases, in that order; junction bases with no gene match: 8. The CDR3 has 15 residues. In DNA, the CDR3 is TGTGCCTGGAGTCCGCGGGACAGGGATGCCACTGAAGCTTTCTTT. This sequence encodes CAWSPRDRDATEAFF.

The V and J genes are TRBV7-6 and TRBJ1-1, with D uncertain. This CDR3 is 13 amino acids long. The germline V and J ends were trimmed by 2 bases and 2 bases, with 6 bases remaining between them. Germline-derived CDR1 and CDR2 are SGHVS and FNYEAQ. The CDR3, as DNA: TGTGCCAGCAGCTTATCGGAAAACACTGAAGCTTTCTTT. Its translation is CASSLSENTEAFF.

CDR3: CASSLRSDTGELFF. Here the CDR3 DNA reads TGCGCCAGCAGCTTGAGGTCGGACACCGGGGAGCTGTTTTTT. The gene calls are TRBV5-1 and TRBJ2-2; D not resolved. V was shortened by 1 base and J by 3 bases, with 7 bases between the two germline ends. CDR1 SGHRS and CDR2 YFSETQ come from the germline V gene. This CDR3 spans 14 amino acids.

The gene calls are TRBV4-2 and TRBJ1-6; the D gene is possibly TRBD1 (5 bases). V lost 4 bases to trimming and J lost 2 bases, with 12 bases between them. The CDR3 consists of 16 residues. The V gene's germline CDR1 is LGHNA and CDR2 YNFKEQ. Written as DNA, the CDR3 is TGTGCCAGCAGCCCCGACAGTAACCCCTATAATTCACCCCTCCACTTT. Amino acid sequence: CASSPDSNPYNSPLHF.

This clone has a single count. For the CDR3, the DNA is TGCGCCAGCAGTTGGAACGGGGGGAGTGGAGAGACCCAGTACTTC. This encodes CASSWNGGSGETQYF. This chain uses TRBV5-1 with TRBJ2-5, with 7 positions matching TRBD2. The V segment lost 5 bases and the J segment 4 bases; nucleotides outside the gene matches: 11. Germline CDR1 SGHRS, CDR2 YFSETQ. This CDR3 comprises 15 residues.

This clone was detected a few times. The chain carries TRBV7-2 and TRBJ2-1, with D tentatively TRBD1 (7 bases). CDR3 length: 15 residues. The V end was cut by 6 bases, the J end by 4 bases, with 16 bases between. Germline values: CDR1 SGHTA, CDR2 FQGNSA. CDR3 coding DNA: TGTGCCAGCAGTCCGGGGGCAGGGGGGTACAATGAGCAGTTCTTC. It codes for CASSPGAGGYNEQFF.

The chain employs TRBV18 and TRBJ2-3; TRBD2 is a possible D gene (6 bases). With 3 bases removed from V and 6 bases from J, the gap between germline ends came to 13 bases. CDR1 and CDR2 from the germline V gene are KGHSH and LQKENI. CDR3 length equals 14 residues. The CDR3 spells CASSPGLGSDTQYF. The CDR3 DNA is TGTGCCAGCTCACCGGGACTCGGATCGGATACGCAGTATTTT.

The chain carries TRBV2 and TRBJ2-3; TRBD2 matches 7 bases. Germline trimming cut 4 bases from V and 3 bases from J; bases unmatched to any gene: 4. CDR1 SNHLY and CDR2 FYNNEI come from the germline V gene. This CDR3 has 14 amino acids. The CDR3 loop reads CASSGRGITDTQYF. CDR3 coding DNA: TGTGCCAGCAGTGGGCGGGGGATAACAGATACGCAGTATTTT.

The chain recombines TRBV19 with TRBJ1-2, with D tentatively TRBD1 (6 bases). Germline V lookup: CDR1 LNHDA, CDR2 SQIVND (reference sequence). The CDR3 has 13 amino acids. The germline V and J ends were trimmed by 6 bases and 5 bases, with 13 bases remaining between them. The CDR3 coding sequence is TGTGCCAGTAGCCGACAGGTTCAGTATGGCTACACCTTC. Translating gives CASSRQVQYGYTF.

The chain uses TRBV10-3 and TRBJ2-1; 11 bases are shared with TRBD2. The V gene end was trimmed by 4 bases and the J gene end by 1 base; junction bases not matched to a gene: 12. From germline, CDR1 is ENHRY and CDR2 SYGVKD. This CDR3 is 19 amino acids long. CDR3 in DNA: TGTGCCATCAGTGGACGTGAGACTAGCGGGACAGCTTCCTACAATGAGCAGTTCTTC. Translating gives CAISGRETSGTASYNEQFF.

V and J are TRBV6-5 and TRBJ2-7; TRBD1 might be the D (6 bases). The CDR3 loop spans 12 amino acids. Germline lookup yields CDR1 MNHEY and CDR2 SVGAGI. Trimming shortened V by 9 bases and J by 9 bases, and 18 bases separated the two germline ends. CDR3 amino acids: CASTDSALGQYF. DNA for the CDR3: TGTGCCAGTACGGACAGCGCCCTAGGGCAGTACTTC.

The chain recombines TRBV7-3 with TRBJ2-7; 8 bases map to TRBD1. This CDR3 spans 18 amino acids. Germline loops: CDR1 SGHTA, CDR2 FQGTGA. V shed 2 bases, J shed 1 base, and the junction held 13 bases outside the gene matches. This CDR3 is CASSLEVYGGTGSYEQYV. The CDR3 DNA follows: TGTGCCAGCAGCTTAGAAGTTTACGGTGGGACAGGTTCCTACGAGCAGTACGTC.

J is TRBJ2-5 and V is TRBV19; 8 bases map to TRBD1. The V gene's germline CDR1 is LNHDA and CDR2 SQIVND (reference sequence). V shed 4 bases and J 5 bases; nucleotides not matched to a gene: 6. The CDR3 loop spans 14 amino acids. CDR3 nucleotides: TGTGCCAGTAGTAGCGGACAGGGTCATGAGACCCAGTACTTC. It specifies CASSSGQGHETQYF. The full variable domain, in which reference TRBV19 and TRBJ2-5 provide the parts outside the CDR3, is DGGITQSPKYLFRKEGQNVTLSCEQNLNHDAMYWYRQDPGQGLRLIYYSQIVNDFQKGDIAEGYSVSREKKESFPLTVTSAQKNPTAFYLCASSSGQGHETQYFGPGTRLLVL.

This chain uses TRBV7-8 with TRBJ2-5; D gene ambiguous. The J call is in doubt because the DNA end fits TRBJ2-7 better. CDR1 SGHVS and CDR2 FQNEAQ come from the germline V gene. The CDR3 is 13 amino acids. CDR3 nucleotide sequence: TGTGCCAGCAGCCCCCGGACCGAATACGAGCAGTACTTC. Protein product: CASSPRTEYEQYF.

The chain couples TRBV5-1 to TRBJ2-2, with D possibly being TRBD1 or TRBD2 (5 bases each). This CDR3 is 14 amino acids long. V lost 0 bases and J lost 7, with 10 bases in between. From germline, CDR1 is SGHRS and CDR2 YFSETQ. The CDR3 spells CASSLASGLGELFF. The DNA for the CDR3 is TGCGCCAGCAGCTTGGCATCGGGGCTCGGGGAGCTGTTTTTT.

The chain combines TRBV6-4 with TRBJ1-1; 8 bases line up with TRBD1. V lost 6 bases, J lost 6 bases, and 15 bases stayed unmatched. CDR1 is MRHNA and CDR2 is SNTAGT in the germline V gene. The CDR3 runs to 16 residues. CDR3 region: CASSHLPGQGFSEAFF. The CDR3 DNA reads TGTGCCAGCAGCCATTTACCCGGACAGGGTTTCTCTGAAGCTTTCTTT.

V and J are TRBV19 and TRBJ1-2; 9 bases match TRBD1. This CDR3 region has 13 residues. Germline V lookup: CDR1 LNHDA, CDR2 SQIVND (reference sequence). V gave up 8 bases and J gave up 6 bases; unmatched junction bases: 7. CDR3: CASRRQGDDGYTF. CDR3 sequence (DNA): TGTGCCAGTCGGCGACAGGGGGATGATGGCTACACCTTC.